Listed here are 14 T cell receptor beta chains from one sample, sequenced in a study of T cell responses to AZD1222 COVID-19 vaccine. Data came from immunoSEQ multiplex PCR; TCRdb stores just in-frame clones and leaves some out. The table includes 150,000 or so clones, about 88% detected once. This specimen consisted of peripheral blood, obtained on day 0 of AZD1222 vaccination. Receptors originate from an adult in good health.

The chain employs TRBV6-8 and TRBJ2-5; D gene ambiguous. CDR3 size: 14 residues. Trimming removed 7 bases at V and 5 bases at J, with 17 bases between. The germline V gene has CDR1 MNHGY and CDR2 SAAAGT. The CDR3 loop is CASTPGPPRETQYF. In nucleotides, the CDR3 is TGTGCCAGCACCCCTGGGCCCCCACGGGAGACCCAGTACTTC.

The rearrangement joins TRBV27 to TRBJ2-7; the match to TRBD1 covers 7 bases. Losses at the gene ends were 2 bases for V and 3 bases for J; bases not matched to a gene: 7. This CDR3 spans 15 amino acids. Germline assignment: CDR1 MNHEY and CDR2 SMNVEV (reference sequence). CDR3 DNA: TGTGCCAGCAGTTTAGCCGGGACAGAAGACTACGAGCAGTACTTC. The encoded protein is CASSLAGTEDYEQYF.

The CDR3 bases are TGTGCCAGCAGCCAAGTGTTTAGTGAAGCTTTCTTT. This translates into CASSQVFSEAFF. V gene TRBV3-1 (or the pseudogene TRBV3-2) combines with J gene TRBJ1-1; no clear D gene. Germline V gene lookup returns CDR1 LGHDT and CDR2 YNNKEL (reference sequence). V was clipped by 1 base and J by 7 bases, with 7 bases between them. CDR3 length equals 12 residues.

The V and J genes are TRBV10-3 and TRBJ1-1; D gene ambiguous. V was trimmed by 2 bases and J by 5 bases, leaving 9 bases between them. Germline CDR1 is ENHRY and CDR2 is SYGVKD. This CDR3 is built from 13 residues. Here the CDR3 DNA reads TGTGCCATCAGTGAGAGCGGAGGGACTGAAGCTTTCTTT. Its translation is CAISESGGTEAFF.

The V call is TRBV7-9, the J call TRBJ1-1; D remains unclear. CDR3 length: 14 residues. V lost 3 bases and J lost 1, with 9 bases in between. The germline CDR1 and CDR2 sequences are SEHNR and FQNEAQ (reference sequence). The CDR3 DNA is TGTGCCAGCAGCTTCGGGAGCCGGAACACTGAAGCTTTCTTT. Amino acid sequence: CASSFGSRNTEAFF. The full variable domain, its missing parts supplied by reference TRBV7-9 and TRBJ1-1, is DTGVSQNPRHKITKRGQNVTFRCDPISEHNRLYWYRQTLGQGPEFLTYFQNEAQLEKSRLLSDRFSAERPKGSFSTLEIQRTEQGDSAMYLCASSFGSRNTEAFFGQGTRLTVV.

Only a few counts were recorded for this clone. J is TRBJ1-1 and V is TRBV3-1 (or the pseudogene TRBV3-2); no firm D call. The CDR3 has 11 residues. The germline gives CDR1 LGHDT, CDR2 YNNKEL (reference sequence). V lost 7 bases and J 5 bases, leaving 8 bases between the germline ends. The CDR3 DNA reads TGTGCCAGCACCGAAGGGACTGAAGCTTTCTTT. Translated: CASTEGTEAFF.

The gene calls are TRBV29-1 and TRBJ1-4; TRBD1 might be the D (5 bases). The CDR3 extends over 11 amino acids. Germline V gene data show CDR1 as SQVTM and CDR2 as ANQGSEA. V was shortened by 7 bases and J by 8 bases, with 11 bases between the two germline ends. This CDR3 is CSGKKGEKLFF. The CDR3 region has the DNA TGCAGCGGGAAAAAGGGGGAAAAACTGTTTTTT.

J is TRBJ2-7 and V is TRBV2; 9 bases align to TRBD1. Germline V gene data show CDR1 as SNHLY and CDR2 as FYNNEI. After removal of 6 bases from V and 0 bases from J, the junction contained 6 bases not matched to a gene. The length of the CDR3 is 15 residues. The CDR3 here is CASRGRTGDSYEQYF. CDR3 in DNA: TGTGCCAGCAGAGGCAGGACAGGGGACTCCTACGAGCAGTACTTC.

This CDR3 is CASSYRGRVNTEAFF. The CDR3, as DNA: TGTGCCAGCAGTTACAGGGGCAGGGTGAACACTGAAGCTTTCTTT. The chain is built from TRBV6-2 or TRBV6-3 and TRBJ1-1; perhaps TRBD1 as D (5 bases). Germline V CDR1 and CDR2: MNHEY, SVGEGT. Trimming took off 2 bases at V and 0 bases at J, with 10 bases between the two ends. This CDR3 has 15 amino acids.

This chain uses TRBV4-3 with TRBJ2-7, with 7 bases that match TRBD2. V shed 2 bases, J shed 2 bases, and the junction held 6 bases outside the gene matches. The CDR3 runs to 15 residues. CDR1 and CDR2 from the germline V gene are LGHNA and YSLEER. CDR3 DNA: TGCGCCAGCAGCCAACTGTTTCGGGGGGCCTACGAGCAGTACTTC. This gives the protein CASSQLFRGAYEQYF.

The J gene is TRBJ2-1, the V gene TRBV5-1; a weak D match, TRBD2 (7 bases). This CDR3 contains 14 residues. Germline CDR1 is SGHRS and CDR2 is YFSETQ. V was clipped by 4 bases and J by 8 bases, with 16 bases between them. CDR3 residues: CASSPGREGDEQFF. The CDR3 coding sequence is TGCGCCAGCAGCCCAGGAAGGGAGGGGGATGAGCAGTTCTTC.

The chain carries TRBV15 and TRBJ2-7, with D unclear. Germline V gives CDR1 LNHNV, CDR2 YYDKDF (reference sequence). The CDR3 is made up of 12 amino acids. V was pared by 3 bases and J by 2 bases, with 5 bases between. The CDR3 nucleotides are TGTGCCACCAGCAGCGGAGCCTACGAGCAGTACTTC. It codes for CATSSGAYEQYF.

The rearrangement links TRBV2 to TRBJ1-5, with D tentatively TRBD1 (5 bases). The CDR3 is 12 residues long. V lost 2 bases to trimming and J lost 9 bases, with 8 bases between them. CDR1 and CDR2 from the germline V gene are SNHLY and FYNNEI. CDR3 bases: TGTGCCAGCAGTGAATTGCAGGGGCCCCAGCATTTT. Its protein product is CASSELQGPQHF.

This chain uses TRBV9 with TRBJ1-1; tentative D call: TRBD1 (5 bases). This CDR3 is built from 13 residues. V lost 4 bases and J 2 bases, leaving 9 bases between the germline ends. Germline assignment: CDR1 SGDLS and CDR2 YYNGEE. The CDR3 region has the DNA TGTGCCAGCAGCCCCGGGACCAACACTGAAGCTTTCTTT. Protein: CASSPGTNTEAFF.